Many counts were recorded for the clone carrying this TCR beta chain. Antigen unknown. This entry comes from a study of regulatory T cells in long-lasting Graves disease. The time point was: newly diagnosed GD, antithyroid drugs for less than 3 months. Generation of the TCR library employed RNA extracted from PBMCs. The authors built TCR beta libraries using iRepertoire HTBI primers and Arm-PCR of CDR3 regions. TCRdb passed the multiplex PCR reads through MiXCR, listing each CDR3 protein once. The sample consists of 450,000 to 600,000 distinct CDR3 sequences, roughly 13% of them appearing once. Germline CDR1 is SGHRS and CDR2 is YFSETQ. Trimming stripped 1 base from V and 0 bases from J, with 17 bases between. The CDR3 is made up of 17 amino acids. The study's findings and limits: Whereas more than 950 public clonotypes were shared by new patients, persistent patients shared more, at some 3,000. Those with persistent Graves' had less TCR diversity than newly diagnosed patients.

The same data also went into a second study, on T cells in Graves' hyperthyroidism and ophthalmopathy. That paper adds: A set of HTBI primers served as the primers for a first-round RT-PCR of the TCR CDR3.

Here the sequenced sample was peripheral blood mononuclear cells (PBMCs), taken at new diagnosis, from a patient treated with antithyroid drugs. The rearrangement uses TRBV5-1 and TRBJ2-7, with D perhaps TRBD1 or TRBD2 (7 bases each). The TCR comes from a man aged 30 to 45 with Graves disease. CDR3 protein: CASSLRREDRSSYEQYF. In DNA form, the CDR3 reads TGCGCCAGCAGCTTGCGCCGGGAGGACAGGAGCTCCTACGAGCAGTACTTC.